This T cell receptor (beta chain) was profiled in a study of blood T cell repertoires in COVID-19. Overall study: Sites in the United States, Italy and Spain provided acute and convalescent COVID-19 samples. From T cells, B-cell-depleted T cells, or PBMCs came the material, which was cDNA or gDNA.

The authors' processing: Reference gene primer amplification gave nucleated cell count estimates. Measured with immunoSEQ multiplex PCR; TCRdb has only the in-frame clones, and not every one. The DNA gave D and trimming, while V, J and clone size come from that table. There are 40,000 to 50,000 clones in the sample; around 90% occur only once, and 4.3% lies in the top ten. The CDR3 loop spans 16 amino acids. Germline loops: CDR1 SGHNT, CDR2 YYREEE (reference sequence). V trimming: 4 bases; J trimming: 3 bases; junction bases outside the gene matches: 6. The V call is TRBV5-4, the J call TRBJ2-7; 14 nucleotides match TRBD2. The TCR originated in a man between 60 and 75 years old with acute or convalescent COVID-19. The sample taken for sequencing was peripheral blood. CDR3 bases: TGTGCCAGCAGCGTGGGACTAGCGGGAGCAAACTACGAGCAGTACTTC. It translates to CASSVGLAGANYEQYF.